This TCR beta chain was retrieved from a study of technical replicates of blood from a few donors. The CDR3 consists of 16 residues. Germline CDR1 and CDR2: SEHNR and FQNEAQ (reference sequence). Trimming took 5 bases from V and 1 from J; bases not matched to a gene: 4. Measured with immunoSEQ multiplex PCR; TCRdb has only the in-frame clones, and not every one. The repertoire holds about 99,000 clones, 95% seen once, with 0.21% in the top ten. This clonotype was sampled from a human donor in good health. The sequencing sample was made of T cells isolated from PBMCs. This chain joins TRBV7-9 and TRBJ2-3; TRBD2 matches 12 bases. The CDR3 loop reads CASSAGLAGRTDTQYF. DNA of the CDR3: TGTGCCAGCAGCGCCGGACTAGCGGGGCGCACAGATACGCAGTATTTT.